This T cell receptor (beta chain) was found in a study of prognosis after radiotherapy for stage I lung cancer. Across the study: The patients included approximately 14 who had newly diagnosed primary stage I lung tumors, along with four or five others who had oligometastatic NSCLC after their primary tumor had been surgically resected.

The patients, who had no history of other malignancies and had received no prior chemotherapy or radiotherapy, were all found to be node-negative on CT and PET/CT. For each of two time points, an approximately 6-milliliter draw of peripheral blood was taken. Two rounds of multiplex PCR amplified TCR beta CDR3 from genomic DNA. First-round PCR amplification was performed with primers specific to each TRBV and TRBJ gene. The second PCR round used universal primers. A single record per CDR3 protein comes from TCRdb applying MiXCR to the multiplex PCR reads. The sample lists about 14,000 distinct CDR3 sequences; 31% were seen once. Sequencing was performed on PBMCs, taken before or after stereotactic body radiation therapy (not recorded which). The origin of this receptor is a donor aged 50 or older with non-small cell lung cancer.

The chain's CDR3 is CAWSVTGGRSDTQYF. DNA of the CDR3: TGTGCCTGGAGTGTGACCGGGGGCAGGTCGGATACGCAGTATTTT. The V gene is TRBV30, the J gene TRBJ2-3, with D possibly being TRBD1 or TRBD2 (6 bases each). The CDR3 is made up of 15 amino acids. Trimming took 0 bases from V and 6 from J, leaving 16 bases between them. From germline, CDR1 is GTSNPN and CDR2 SVGIG (reference sequence).